This T cell receptor (beta chain) originates from a study of cytomegalovirus exposure and HLA in healthy donors. PCR primers comprised 60 Vbeta and 13 Jbeta primers. TCRdb's copy holds only in-frame clones and misses some; the assay was immunoSEQ multiplex PCR. The sample records tens of thousands of clones, 55% to 80% being singletons. The CDR3 loop spans 16 amino acids. Per germline, CDR1 KGHSH and CDR2 LQKENI. V dropped 3 bases and J dropped 0 bases, with 13 bases sitting between them. The genes are TRBV18 and TRBJ2-3; perhaps TRBD2 as D (6 bases). The specimen sequenced was PBMCs. The clonotype originates from a woman between 50 and 59 years old in good health and CMV-seropositive. CDR3: CASSPKLAASTDTQYF. The CDR3, as DNA: TGTGCCAGCTCACCTAAACTAGCAGCTAGCACAGATACGCAGTATTTT.